Listed below are T cell receptor beta chains from one sample, sequenced in a study of shared clonotypes between healthy human individuals. TCRdb's table, derived via immunoSEQ multiplex PCR, lists solely in-frame clones and lacks some. Of more than 2 million clones detected, about 94% appear once; the ten largest clones hold roughly 0.13%. The sequenced material came from naive CD4+ T cells sorted from blood. These receptors all come from a man younger than 35 in good health. Each CDR3 is given with its conserved first and last residue. D genes are given only for firm matches. Some rows have no size entry. The others give once, few or many, or a class for an expanded clone.

j_call clone_size d_call v_call cdr3_aa cdr3_nt
TRBJ2-2 NA TRBD1 TRBV15 CATSKSTGTVLAGELFF TGTGCCACCAGCAAAAGTACCGGGACAGTCTTGGCCGGGGAGCTGTTTTTT
TRBJ1-5 NA TRBD1 TRBV27 CASSLGTGVVQHF TGTGCCAGCAGTTTAGGGACAGGGGTAGTCCAGCATTTT
TRBJ2-3 NA TRBD1 TRBV7-8 CASSLAGTGVTDTQYF TGTGCCAGCAGCTTAGCCGGGACAGGGGTCACAGATACGCAGTATTTT
TRBJ1-4 NA NA TRBV5-5 CAPNEKLFF TGTGCCCCAAATGAAAAACTGTTTTTT
TRBJ1-2 NA NA TRBV30 CASEVTNYGYTF TGTGCCTCCGAGGTTACAAACTATGGCTACACCTTC
TRBJ2-7 NA TRBD1 TRBV5-1 CASSDPGQGPYEQYF TGCGCCAGCAGCGATCCGGGACAGGGGCCCTACGAGCAGTACTTC
TRBJ2-6 NA NA TRBV5-1 CASSLTAGISGANVLTF TGCGCCAGCAGCTTAACCGCAGGGATCTCTGGGGCCAACGTCCTGACTTTC
TRBJ1-6 NA NA TRBV13 CASSLKPSPLHF TGTGCCAGCAGCCTTAAGCCTTCACCCCTCCACTTT
TRBJ2-7 NA NA TRBV7-2 CASSLVEGGYEQYF TGTGCCAGCAGCTTAGTAGAGGGGGGCTACGAGCAGTACTTC
TRBJ2-2 NA NA TRBV27 CASSGQYVNTGELFF TGTGCCAGCAGTGGGCAGTACGTGAACACCGGGGAGCTGTTTTTT
TRBJ2-7 NA NA TRBV15 CATSRGSGGAYEQYF TGTGCCACCAGCAGAGGTAGCGGAGGGGCCTACGAGCAGTACTTC
TRBJ2-7 NA TRBD1 TRBV28 CASRPDRGRDEQYF TGTGCCAGCAGACCCGACAGGGGTCGGGACGAGCAGTACTTC
TRBJ2-5 once TRBD1 TRBV27 CASSPGTGGWETQYF TGTGCCAGCAGCCCCGGGACAGGGGGTTGGGAGACCCAGTACTTC
TRBJ2-1 once TRBD1 TRBV5-1 CASKGQGAHIYEQFF TGCGCCAGCAAGGGACAGGGGGCGCATATCTATGAGCAGTTCTTC
TRBJ2-7 NA TRBD2 TRBV11-2 CASSFPGGGYEQYF TGTGCCAGCAGCTTCCCGGGAGGGGGCTACGAGCAGTACTTC
TRBJ1-2 NA TRBD1 TRBV10-3 CAISSQGDPNYGYTF TGTGCCATCAGTTCCCAGGGGGACCCTAACTATGGCTACACCTTC
TRBJ1-2 NA TRBD1 TRBV12-5 CASGPLLEGANYGYTF TGTGCTAGTGGTCCCCTCTTGGAGGGGGCGAACTATGGCTACACCTTC